Below are 28 T cell receptor beta chains sequenced from a single sample in a study of cytomegalovirus exposure and HLA in healthy donors (dated by TCRdb to 2017 to 2019). Library creation used the immunoSEQ multiplex PCR assay. A mixture of 60 forward primers for TCR Vbeta segments and 13 reverse primers for TCR Jbeta segments was used in the multiplex PCR. The source is immuneACCESS, and TCRdb retained only in-frame sequences with V and J called. Part of the clones is not carried over; for the studies checked, unresolved V genes explain less than half of this, and the remainder is unexplained. The sample contains a few hundred thousand clones, approximately 84% of them found a single time. The top ten clonotypes cover about 0.6% of the sample. Sequences were obtained from PBMCs. The receptors come from a woman aged 35 to 49 in good health and CMV-seronegative.

This clone appeared once. V usage is TRBV1 and J usage is TRBJ2-1; TRBD2, the table's D call, was not compared with the DNA. TRBV1 is listed as a pseudogene. This CDR3 region has 20 residues. For the CDR3, the DNA is TGCACCAGCAGCCGAGATAAATTCCGCATAACTAGAATCTGGGCCAATGAGCAGTTCTTC. Translated, it gives CTSSRDKFRITRIWANEQFF.

V and J are TRBV11-2 and TRBJ1-2; 9 bases match TRBD1. Germline V gene data show CDR1 as SGHAT and CDR2 as FQNNGV. V was pared by 5 bases and J by 7 bases, with 11 bases of the junction left unmatched. The CDR3 runs 15 residues. DNA of the CDR3: TGTGCCAGCAGCACACAGGGGGCGCATCGAGTTGGCTACACCTTC. It translates to CASSTQGAHRVGYTF. The variable domain in full, completed from reference TRBV11-2 and TRBJ1-2, reads EAGVAQSPRYKIIEKRQSVAFWCNPISGHATLYWYQQILGQGPKLLIQFQNNGVVDDSQLPKDRFSAERLKGVDSTLKIQPAKLEDSAVYLCASSTQGAHRVGYTFGSGTRLTVV.

In its sample, this clone was seen once. The chain joins TRBV27 to TRBJ1-2, with TRBD1 as a possible D gene (6 bases). The V gene's germline CDR1 is MNHEY and CDR2 SMNVEV (reference sequence). V gave up 6 bases and J gave up 8 bases, with 19 bases separating them. The CDR3 loop spans 14 amino acids. CDR3 amino acids: CASSRATGLGGYTF. In DNA form, the CDR3 reads TGTGCCAGCAGCCGTGCCACAGGGTTGGGGGGCTACACCTTC.

The chain recombines TRBV27 with TRBJ2-2; D possibly corresponds to TRBD1 (5 bases). The germline gives CDR1 MNHEY, CDR2 SMNVEV (reference sequence). V gave up 3 bases and J gave up 5 bases, with 16 bases separating them. The CDR3 covers 16 residues. CDR3 DNA: TGTGCCAGCAGTTTCAACAGGCTCGCAAGGACCGGGGAGCTGTTTTTT. This codes for CASSFNRLARTGELFF.

The rearrangement joins TRBV7-9 to TRBJ1-2; D remains unclear. There are 12 residues in the CDR3. V lost 5 bases and J 8 bases, leaving 12 bases between the germline ends. Germline CDR1 reads SEHNR; CDR2 reads FQNEAQ (reference sequence). The CDR3 reads CASSHQGSGYTF. The CDR3 nucleotides are TGTGCCAGCAGCCACCAAGGGAGCGGCTACACCTTC.

The rearrangement uses TRBV6-1 and TRBJ1-1; the D is unclear. CDR1 and CDR2 from the germline V gene are MNHNS and SASEGT. V gave up 4 bases and J gave up 0 bases, with 9 bases separating them. The CDR3 consists of 14 residues. The CDR3: CASSGVSLNTEAFF. DNA of the CDR3: TGTGCCAGCAGTGGAGTATCCTTGAACACTGAAGCTTTCTTT.

Concerning this clone: This sample also contains other DNA sequences that code for the same CDR3. Here the CDR3 reads CASSPLGQGNQPQHF. DNA of the CDR3: TGTGCCAGCTCACCACTCGGACAGGGGAATCAGCCCCAGCATTTT. The genes are TRBV18 and TRBJ1-5, with TRBD1 matching over 9 bases. V gave up 1 base and J gave up 4 bases; unmatched junction bases: 2. The CDR3 totals 15 residues. Looked up from germline, CDR1 is KGHSH and CDR2 is LQKENI.

The chain couples TRBV9 to TRBJ1-2; the match to TRBD1 covers 10 bases. CDR1 and CDR2 from the germline V gene are SGDLS and YYNGEE. After removal of 4 bases from V and 6 bases from J, the junction contained 3 bases not matched to a gene. The CDR3 is 13 residues long. CDR3 sequence (DNA): TGTGCCAGCAGCACGACAGGGGGCGATGGCTACACCTTC. This encodes CASSTTGGDGYTF. Filled out from reference TRBV9 and TRBJ1-2, the complete variable domain reads DSGVTQTPKHLITATGQRVTLRCSPRSGDLSVYWYQQSLDQGLQFLIQYYNGEERAKGNILERFSAQQFPDLHSELNLSSLELGDSALYFCASSTTGGDGYTFGSGTRLTVV.

This chain joins TRBV30 and TRBJ2-1; the D is unclear. Trimming removed 0 bases from V and 11 bases from J, with 11 bases in between. In germline, CDR1 is GTSNPN, CDR2 SVGIG (reference sequence). This CDR3 comprises 12 residues. This CDR3 is CAWSVQINQQFF. The CDR3 DNA is TGTGCCTGGAGTGTACAGATAAACCAGCAGTTCTTC.

This clone was counted between two and nine times. The J gene is TRBJ1-1, the V gene TRBV6-5, with a tentative D call TRBD1 (5 bases). V shed 0 bases and J shed 2 bases, with 10 bases lying between them. Germline CDR1 and CDR2: MNHEY and SVGAGI. The CDR3 extends over 15 amino acids. The CDR3 DNA sequence: TGTGCCAGCAGTTACTCGAGGAGGGGTAACACTGAAGCTTTCTTT. Protein product: CASSYSRRGNTEAFF.

This clone was counted only a few times. The chain has TRBV7-2 and TRBJ1-2; 8 nucleotides align to TRBD1. Trimming at V came to 5 bases and at J to 8 bases, leaving 7 bases not matched to a gene. Germline V gene lookup returns CDR1 SGHTA and CDR2 FQGNSA. This CDR3 region has 13 residues. The DNA of the CDR3 is TGTGCCAGCAGCATCGGACAGGGCGGAGGCTACACCTTC. It encodes CASSIGQGGGYTF.

The rearrangement links TRBV4-3 to TRBJ1-2; tentatively, D is TRBD1 (5 bases). V lost 1 base and J lost 7, with 13 bases in between. This CDR3 region has 14 residues. Germline V gives CDR1 LGHNA, CDR2 YSLEER. In DNA, the CDR3 is TGCGCCAGCAGCCAAGGCCCAGGGCTCGGTGGCTACACCTTC. It is translated as CASSQGPGLGGYTF.

J is TRBJ1-5 and V is TRBV6-1; maybe TRBD1 (6 bases). Germline CDR1 and CDR2: MNHNS and SASEGT. The V end was cut by 7 bases, the J end by 0 bases, with 13 bases between. There are 15 residues in the CDR3. CDR3 coding DNA: TGTGCCAGCACTAGGACAGAAACTAGCAATCAGCCCCAGCATTTT. The encoded protein is CASTRTETSNQPQHF.

The chain carries TRBV27 and TRBJ1-5, with D unresolved. Trimming left V 3 bases short and J 2 bases short, with 8 bases between. The CDR3 is made up of 14 amino acids. The germline V gene encodes CDR1 MNHEY and CDR2 SMNVEV (reference sequence). The CDR3 reads CASSFVAGNQPQHF. CDR3 coding DNA: TGTGCCAGCAGTTTTGTCGCAGGCAATCAGCCCCAGCATTTT.

This chain uses TRBV7-6 with TRBJ2-3, with D perhaps TRBD1 (5 bases). Trimming took off 3 bases at V and 4 bases at J, with 11 bases between the two ends. This CDR3 contains 14 residues. Germline assignment: CDR1 SGHVS and CDR2 FNYEAQ. As DNA, the CDR3 is TGTGCCAGCAGCTTGAGTCAGGGCGCAGATACGCAGTATTTT. It is translated as CASSLSQGADTQYF.

This clone has just one count. The chain employs TRBV14 and TRBJ2-2; tentatively, D is TRBD2 (6 bases). CDR1 is SGHDN and CDR2 is FVKESK in the germline V gene. V was shortened by 1 base and J by 3 bases, with 15 bases between the two germline ends. The CDR3 has 17 residues. As DNA, the CDR3 is TGTGCCAGCAGCCAAGGGCCCCTCGGAGGGGACACCGGGGAGCTGTTTTTT. The encoded protein is CASSQGPLGGDTGELFF.

Only one count was recorded for this clone. The chain combines TRBV14 with TRBJ1-1; D is uncertain. Germline loops: CDR1 SGHDN, CDR2 FVKESK. The length of the CDR3 is 15 residues. V was cut by 0 bases and J by 5 bases, with 13 bases left in between. CDR3 amino acids: CASSQDIAGLTEAFF. CDR3 nucleotide sequence: TGTGCCAGCAGCCAAGATATCGCGGGGTTAACTGAAGCTTTCTTT.

This clone was found a few times. The chain links TRBV30 to TRBJ1-1, with D maybe TRBD1 (5 bases). V was clipped by 5 bases and J by 6 bases, with 13 bases between them. CDR1 GTSNPN and CDR2 SVGIG come from the germline V gene (reference sequence). The CDR3 is 12 amino acids. CDR3 protein: CAWGAPWPEAFF. CDR3 in DNA: TGTGCCTGGGGGGCCCCGTGGCCTGAAGCTTTCTTT.

J is TRBJ1-3 and V is TRBV30, with D uncertain. The germline CDR1 and CDR2 sequences are GTSNPN and SVGIG (reference sequence). Trimming removed 5 bases at V and 0 bases at J, with 11 bases between. CDR3 length: 14 residues. CDR3 nucleotides: TGTGCCTGGGCGACTGGCCGCTCTGGAAACACCATATATTTT. Its protein product is CAWATGRSGNTIYF.

The V call is TRBV25-1, the J call TRBJ1-6; D may be TRBD1 (5 bases). Trimming stripped 5 bases from V and 8 bases from J, with 16 bases between. The germline gives CDR1 MGHDK, CDR2 SYGVNS. CDR3 size: 15 residues. Here the CDR3 reads CASSSGGRRDSPLHF. CDR3 DNA sequence: TGTGCCAGCAGTTCGGGGGGACGCCGAGATTCACCCCTCCACTTT.

This sequence joins TRBV28 and TRBJ2-4, with TRBD2 as a possible D gene (6 bases). V was clipped by 2 bases and J by 6 bases, with 14 bases between them. This CDR3 spans 15 amino acids. The germline gives CDR1 MDHEN, CDR2 SYDVKM. The CDR3 loop reads CASSLGLASGNIQYF. CDR3 DNA sequence: TGTGCCAGCAGTTTAGGCCTAGCGAGTGGAAACATTCAGTACTTC.

This chain connects TRBV29-1 to TRBJ1-1; tentative D call: TRBD1 (5 bases). CDR1 and CDR2 (germline): SQVTM, ANQGSEA. V was cut by 4 bases and J by 7 bases, with 13 bases left in between. CDR3 size: 12 residues. The CDR3 DNA reads as TGCAGCGTTGGATGGGGGACTGGTGAAGCTTTCTTT. Protein product: CSVGWGTGEAFF.

V is TRBV28 and J is TRBJ1-4; 8 bases fit TRBD1. J lost 3 bases, V lost 3 bases, and 9 bases had no gene match. CDR1 and CDR2 from the germline V gene are MDHEN and SYDVKM. This CDR3 is 17 amino acids long. This chain's CDR3 is CASSFGRGQNSNEKLFF. Here the CDR3 DNA reads TGTGCCAGCAGTTTTGGCAGGGGGCAAAACTCTAATGAAAAACTGTTTTTT.

The chain has TRBV9 and TRBJ2-2, with 10 positions matching TRBD2. Germline CDR1 SGDLS, CDR2 YYNGEE. Trimming removed 6 bases from V and 7 bases from J; junction bases left unmatched: 6. This CDR3 comprises 14 residues. CDR3 nucleotides: TGTGCCAGCAACACCCTAGCGGGGGACGGGGAGCTGTTTTTT. Its protein product is CASNTLAGDGELFF.

The gene calls are TRBV30 and TRBJ2-5; TRBD2 aligns across 10 bases. The junction had 6 bases not matched to a gene; V was cut back by 3 bases and J by 5 bases. This CDR3 comprises 14 residues. Germline CDR1 is GTSNPN and CDR2 is SVGIG (reference sequence). Written as DNA, the CDR3 is TGTGCCTGGAGAGGGCTAGCGGGGGTCGAGACCCAGTACTTC. This encodes CAWRGLAGVETQYF.

The chain is built from TRBV6-1 and TRBJ2-3; weak D call: TRBD2 (7 bases). The CDR3 consists of 14 residues. CDR1 is MNHNS and CDR2 is SASEGT in the germline V gene. V lost 6 bases, J lost 5 bases, and 15 bases lay in between. CDR3 sequence: CASRKGGGLDTQYF. CDR3 in DNA: TGTGCCAGCAGGAAAGGCGGGGGCTTAGATACGCAGTATTTT.

The chain employs TRBV7-6 and TRBJ2-3; 7 positions agree with TRBD1. The V segment lost 5 bases and the J segment 4 bases; nucleotides outside the gene matches: 9. The CDR3 runs 15 residues. Germline V gene data show CDR1 as SGHVS and CDR2 as FNYEAQ. The CDR3 region has the DNA TGTGCCAGCAGCCGCTCGACAGGGCGGTCAGATACGCAGTATTTT. Translating it yields CASSRSTGRSDTQYF.

V gene TRBV10-3 combines with J gene TRBJ2-7; TRBD2 aligns across 12 bases. Trimming cost V 3 bases and J 6 bases; bases outside gene matches: 6. This CDR3 is built from 15 residues. Germline V CDR1 and CDR2: ENHRY, SYGVKD. This chain's CDR3 is CAISDPRTSGVEQYF. As DNA, the CDR3 is TGTGCCATCAGTGACCCCCGGACTAGCGGGGTCGAGCAGTACTTC.